This T cell receptor (beta chain) was obtained from a study of T cell clones after liver transplantation. Looking at the study overall: A pre-transplant mixed lymphocyte reaction with TCRbeta sequencing defined graft-donor-reactive clones followed in post-transplant blood. The study's findings and limits: Donor-reactive sequences fell more than third party-reactive ones, suggesting partial deletion.

Of note for this clone: As yet, its antigen is unknown.

This CDR3 is built from 15 residues. Between the trimmed V and J ends, which lost 2 bases and 1 base, there was a span of 12 bases. CDR1 and CDR2 from the germline V gene are SGHTA and FQGTGA. Method: immunoSEQ multiplex PCR; TCRdb's copy keeps in-frame clones and lacks some. The profile shows fewer than 25,000 clones, approximately 93% of them singletons. Sample: CD8+ T cells from blood, taken about 27 months after liver transplant. V is TRBV7-3 and J is TRBJ2-7; D may be TRBD1 (6 bases). The TCR originated in a human patient who received a liver transplant. The graft donor may account for some of the T cells. The chain's CDR3 is CASSLVQGPSYEQYF. Here the CDR3 DNA reads TGTGCCAGCAGCTTAGTTCAGGGGCCATCCTACGAGCAGTACTTC.